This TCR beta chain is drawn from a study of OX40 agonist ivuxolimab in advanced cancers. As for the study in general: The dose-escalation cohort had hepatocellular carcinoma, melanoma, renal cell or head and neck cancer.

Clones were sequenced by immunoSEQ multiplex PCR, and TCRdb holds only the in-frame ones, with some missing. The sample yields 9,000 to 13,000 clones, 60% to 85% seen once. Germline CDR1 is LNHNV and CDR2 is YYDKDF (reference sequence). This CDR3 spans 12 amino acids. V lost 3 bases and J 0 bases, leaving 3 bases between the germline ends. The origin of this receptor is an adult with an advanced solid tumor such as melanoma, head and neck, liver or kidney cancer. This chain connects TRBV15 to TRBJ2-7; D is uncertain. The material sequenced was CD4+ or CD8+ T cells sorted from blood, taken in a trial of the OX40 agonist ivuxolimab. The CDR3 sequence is CATSSDSYEQYF. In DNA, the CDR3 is TGTGCCACCAGCAGCGACTCCTACGAGCAGTACTTC.